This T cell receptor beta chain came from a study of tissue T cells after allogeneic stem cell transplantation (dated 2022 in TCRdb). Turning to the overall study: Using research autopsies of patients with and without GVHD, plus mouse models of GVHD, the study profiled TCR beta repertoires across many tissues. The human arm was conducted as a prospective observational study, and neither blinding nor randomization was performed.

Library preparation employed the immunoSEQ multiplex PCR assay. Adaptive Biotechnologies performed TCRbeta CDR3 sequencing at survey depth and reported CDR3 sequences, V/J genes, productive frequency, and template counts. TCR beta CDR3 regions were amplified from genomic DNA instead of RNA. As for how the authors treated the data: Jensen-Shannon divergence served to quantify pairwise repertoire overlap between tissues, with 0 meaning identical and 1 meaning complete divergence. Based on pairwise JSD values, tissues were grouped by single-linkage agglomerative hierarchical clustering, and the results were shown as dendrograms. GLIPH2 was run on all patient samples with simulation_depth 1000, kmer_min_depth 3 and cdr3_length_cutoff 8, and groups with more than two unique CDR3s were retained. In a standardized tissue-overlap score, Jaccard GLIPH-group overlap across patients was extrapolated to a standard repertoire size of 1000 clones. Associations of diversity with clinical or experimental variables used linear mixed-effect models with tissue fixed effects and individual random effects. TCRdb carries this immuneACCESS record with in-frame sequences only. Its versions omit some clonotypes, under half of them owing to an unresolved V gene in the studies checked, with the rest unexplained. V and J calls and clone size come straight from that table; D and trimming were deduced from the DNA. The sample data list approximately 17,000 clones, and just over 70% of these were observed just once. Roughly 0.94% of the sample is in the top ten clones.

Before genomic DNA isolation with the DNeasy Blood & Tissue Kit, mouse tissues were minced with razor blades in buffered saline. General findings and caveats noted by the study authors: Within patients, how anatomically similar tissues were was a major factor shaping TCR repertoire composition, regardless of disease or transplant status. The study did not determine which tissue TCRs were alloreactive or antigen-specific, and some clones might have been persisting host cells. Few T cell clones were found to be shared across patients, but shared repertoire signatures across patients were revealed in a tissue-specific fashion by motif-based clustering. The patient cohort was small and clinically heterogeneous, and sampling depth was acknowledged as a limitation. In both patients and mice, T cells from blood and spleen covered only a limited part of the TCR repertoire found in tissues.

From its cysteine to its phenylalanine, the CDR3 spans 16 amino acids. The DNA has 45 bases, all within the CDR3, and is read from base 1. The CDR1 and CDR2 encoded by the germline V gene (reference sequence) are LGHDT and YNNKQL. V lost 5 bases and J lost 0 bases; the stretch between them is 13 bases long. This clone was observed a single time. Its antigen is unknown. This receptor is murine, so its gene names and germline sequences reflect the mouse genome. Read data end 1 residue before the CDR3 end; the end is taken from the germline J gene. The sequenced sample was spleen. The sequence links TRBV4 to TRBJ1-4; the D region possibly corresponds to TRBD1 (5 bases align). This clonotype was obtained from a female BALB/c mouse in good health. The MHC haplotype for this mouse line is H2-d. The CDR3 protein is CASSAGPSLSNERLFF. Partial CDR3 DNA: TGTGCCAGCAGCGCGGGACCGTCACTTTCCAACGAAAGATTATTT.